This passage covers 25 T cell receptor beta chains from one sample sequenced in a study of technical replicates of blood from several donors. Data came from immunoSEQ multiplex PCR; TCRdb stores just in-frame clones and leaves some out. The table has 50,000 to 70,000 clones, 70% to 90% seen once. Sequencing used PBMCs. The receptors were gathered from a human donor in good health. Some clones in this sample may be carry-over from other donors' samples.

Written as DNA, the CDR3 is TGCAGTGCTAGAGGCGAGGAGACCCAGTACTTC. Encoded protein: CSARGEETQYF. V gene TRBV20-1 combines with J gene TRBJ2-5; D not certain. Germline V gives CDR1 DFQATT, CDR2 SNEGSKA (reference sequence). This CDR3 has 11 amino acids. Trimming left V 1 base short and J 5 bases short, with 5 bases between.

The gene calls are TRBV6-1 and TRBJ1-1; the D gene is possibly TRBD1 (5 bases). The CDR3 contains 11 residues. V was trimmed by 4 bases and J by 7 bases, leaving 7 bases between them. Germline V gene lookup returns CDR1 MNHNS and CDR2 SASEGT. The CDR3 loop reads CASSVQGEAFF. CDR3 nucleotides: TGTGCCAGCAGTGTCCAGGGTGAAGCTTTCTTT.

This clone has only one observation. The CDR3 region has the DNA TGTGCCAGCAGCTCCTCAGGGATGGGAAACGAGCAGTACTTC. This sequence encodes CASSSSGMGNEQYF. The V call is TRBV7-9, the J call TRBJ2-7; D possibly corresponds to TRBD1 (5 bases). The V gene lost 4 bases and the J gene lost 5 bases, with 15 bases spanning the gap. The CDR3 has 14 residues. Per germline, CDR1 SEHNR and CDR2 FQNEAQ (reference sequence).

The J gene is TRBJ2-3, the V gene TRBV6-4; D not resolved. The ends were cut back, 2 bases at V and 2 bases at J, with 2 bases in the middle. CDR3 length: 12 amino acids. Germline CDR1 and CDR2: MRHNA and SNTAGT. In DNA, the CDR3 is TGTGCCAGCAGTGACCACACAGATACGCAGTATTTT. Amino acids: CASSDHTDTQYF.

This chain joins TRBV7-9 and TRBJ1-4; D gene uncertain. Germline CDR1 is SEHNR and CDR2 is FQNEAQ (reference sequence). Trimming shortened V by 1 base and J by 13 bases, and 22 bases separated the two germline ends. The CDR3 length is 16 residues. The CDR3 loop is CASSLVSGLWSGGLFF. DNA of the CDR3: TGTGCCAGCAGCTTAGTTTCGGGATTGTGGTCCGGCGGACTGTTTTTT. The full variable domain, completed using reference TRBV7-9 and TRBJ1-4, is DTGVSQNPRHKITKRGQNVTFRCDPISEHNRLYWYRQTLGQGPEFLTYFQNEAQLEKSRLLSDRFSAERPKGSFSTLEIQRTEQGDSAMYLCASSLVSGLWSGGLFFGSGTQLSVL.

The chain couples TRBV6-1 to TRBJ2-1; perhaps TRBD2 as D (5 bases). CDR1 and CDR2 from the germline V gene are MNHNS and SASEGT. The CDR3 consists of 15 residues. Trimming removed 6 bases at V and 0 bases at J, with 12 bases between. CDR3 sequence (DNA): TGTGCCAGCAGGCGCGCGGGTAGCTCCTACAATGAGCAGTTCTTC. It specifies CASRRAGSSYNEQFF.

For the CDR3, the DNA is TGTGCCAGCAGCTTAGGGACAGTCTCCGGGGAGCTGTTTTTT. This gives the protein CASSLGTVSGELFF. The V and J genes are TRBV5-8 and TRBJ2-2; TRBD1 agrees at 7 bases. Germline CDR1 is SGHTS and CDR2 is YDEGEE. The CDR3 has 14 amino acids. Losses at the gene ends were 2 bases for V and 6 bases for J; bases not matched to a gene: 4. Supplemented by reference TRBV5-8 and TRBJ2-2, the full variable domain reads EAGVTQSPTHLIKTRGQQATLRCSPISGHTSVYWYQQALGLGLQFLLWYDEGEERNRGNFPPRFSGRQFPNYSSELNVNALELEDSALYLCASSLGTVSGELFFGEGSRLTVL.

This clone was seen once. The genes are TRBV5-1 and TRBJ2-1; D may be TRBD2 (6 bases). The ends were cut back, 3 bases at V and 6 bases at J, with 13 bases in the middle. This CDR3 is 14 amino acids long. Germline assignment: CDR1 SGHRS and CDR2 YFSETQ. CDR3 bases: TGCGCCAGCAGCTCCCGGGGACTGCCCAATGAGCAGTTCTTC. Translation gives CASSSRGLPNEQFF.

The V and J genes are TRBV11-2 and TRBJ2-1, with TRBD2 matching over 7 bases. V shed 11 bases and J 3 bases; nucleotides not matched to a gene: 7. The CDR3 is 13 amino acids. Germline CDR1 reads SGHAT; CDR2 reads FQNNGV. CDR3 loop: CAGAGDLYNEQFF. CDR3 bases: TGTGCCGGGGCGGGGGACCTCTACAATGAGCAGTTCTTC.

The chain carries TRBV27 and TRBJ1-1, with TRBD1 matching over 8 bases. V trimming: 2 bases; J trimming: 2 bases; junction bases outside the gene matches: 7. The CDR3 length is 16 residues. CDR1 and CDR2 (germline): MNHEY, SMNVEV (reference sequence). In nucleotides, the CDR3 is TGTGCCAGCAGTTTAAGTCAGGGGGCACGAAACACTGAAGCTTTCTTT. Its protein product is CASSLSQGARNTEAFF.

This chain uses TRBV7-9 with TRBJ2-2; 9 positions agree with TRBD2. The CDR3 runs 17 residues. Germline assignment: CDR1 SEHNR and CDR2 FQNEAQ (reference sequence). Losses at the gene ends were 2 bases for V and 5 bases for J; bases not matched to a gene: 9. The CDR3 DNA reads TGTGCCAGCAGCTTACTAACGGTAGCGGGAGCAACCGGGGAGCTGTTTTTT. The encoded protein is CASSLLTVAGATGELFF.

The chain carries TRBV30 and TRBJ1-1; D perhaps matches TRBD1 (5 bases). The length of the CDR3 is 14 residues. Germline V lookup: CDR1 GTSNPN, CDR2 SVGIG (reference sequence). Trimming removed 6 bases from V and 7 bases from J, with 21 bases in between. For the CDR3, the DNA is TGTGCCTGCGGTTACGGCAGGGAAATCGGTGAAGCTTTCTTT. Amino acid sequence: CACGYGREIGEAFF.

The chain joins TRBV5-1 to TRBJ2-1; D is possibly TRBD2 (6 bases). The CDR3 is 16 amino acids. Trimming took 6 bases from V and 4 from J, leaving 20 bases between them. CDR1 is SGHRS, CDR2 YFSETQ, per germline. CDR3 region: CASTPVGRGSYNEQFF. In nucleotides, the CDR3 is TGCGCCAGCACCCCAGTGGGGCGGGGTAGTTACAATGAGCAGTTCTTC.

In its sample, this clone was seen once. The chain uses TRBV27 and TRBJ1-1, with 9 bases that match TRBD1. The V segment lost 5 bases and the J segment 4 bases; nucleotides outside the gene matches: 8. The CDR3 covers 15 residues. The V gene's germline CDR1 is MNHEY and CDR2 SMNVEV (reference sequence). CDR3 in DNA: TGTGCCAGCAGTCCCAACAGGGGGCAGGGCACTGAAGCTTTCTTT. Translating it yields CASSPNRGQGTEAFF.

This chain uses TRBV7-3 with TRBJ1-1; perhaps TRBD1 as D (5 bases). The CDR3 spans 14 residues. Germline values: CDR1 SGHTA, CDR2 FQGTGA. The V end lost 0 bases, the J end lost 4 bases, and 9 bases lay between the germline ends. The CDR3 bases are TGTGCCAGCAGCTTAACCCCAGGGATCACTGAAGCTTTCTTT. Translated: CASSLTPGITEAFF.

The rearrangement uses TRBV4-1 and TRBJ1-6; D is undetermined. Germline V gene sequence: CDR1 MGHRA, CDR2 YSYEKL. The CDR3 consists of 20 residues. V was pared by 0 bases and J by 0 bases, with 18 bases between. Here the CDR3 reads CASSQEGSRTTGSYNSPLHF. In DNA, the CDR3 is TGCGCCAGCAGCCAAGAAGGCTCCCGAACCACGGGCTCCTATAATTCACCCCTCCACTTT.

The chain has TRBV7-9 and TRBJ2-3, with a possible D match to TRBD1 (6 bases). The CDR3 runs to 14 residues. Per the germline V gene, CDR1 is SEHNR and CDR2 is FQNEAQ (reference sequence). V lost 5 bases, J lost 2 bases, and 11 bases lay in between. CDR3 sequence (DNA): TGTGCCAGCAGCCCGGGACAACCCACAGATACGCAGTATTTT. This gives the protein CASSPGQPTDTQYF.

This clone was found once. The genes are TRBV29-1 and TRBJ2-3; 7 nucleotides line up with TRBD2. Germline values: CDR1 SQVTM, CDR2 ANQGSEA. CDR3 length: 15 amino acids. V was pared by 0 bases and J by 2 bases, with 5 bases of the junction left unmatched. The CDR3 DNA reads TGCAGCGTTGAAGAGCGCGGGAGAGACACAGATACGCAGTATTTT. It encodes CSVEERGRDTDTQYF.

The CDR3 DNA sequence: TGTGCCAGCCGACGGAGGATCATGAACACTGAAGCTTTCTTT. Encoded protein: CASRRRIMNTEAFF. The chain has TRBV13 and TRBJ1-1, with unresolved D. This CDR3 region has 14 residues. The germline V gene encodes CDR1 PRHDT and CDR2 FYEKMQ (reference sequence). Trimming pared 8 bases from V and 0 bases from J, leaving 13 bases between.

The chain links TRBV5-1 to TRBJ1-2; D gene uncertain. Trimming left V 0 bases short and J 9 bases short, with 6 bases between. From germline, CDR1 is SGHRS and CDR2 YFSETQ. This CDR3 comprises 11 residues. Here the CDR3 DNA reads TGCGCCAGCAGCTTGGCGGGGAGCTACACCTTC. This codes for CASSLAGSYTF.

This chain joins TRBV11-2 and TRBJ2-7; D is perhaps TRBD1 (5 bases). This CDR3 has 14 residues. Germline-derived CDR1 and CDR2 are SGHAT and FQNNGV. The ends were cut back, 7 bases at V and 0 bases at J, with 13 bases in the middle. The CDR3 DNA reads TGTGCCAGCACCCTGGGGCTGAGCTCCTACGAGCAGTACTTC. This codes for CASTLGLSSYEQYF.

The V gene is TRBV7-9, the J gene TRBJ1-2; possibly TRBD1 for D (5 bases). The CDR3 extends over 15 amino acids. Germline CDR1 reads SEHNR; CDR2 reads FQNEAQ (reference sequence). V lost 5 bases and J 0 bases, leaving 13 bases between the germline ends. Here the CDR3 DNA reads TGTGCCAGCAGCGCCGGGAGCAGGGCTAACTATGGCTACACCTTC. It yields the protein CASSAGSRANYGYTF. The full variable domain, completed using reference TRBV7-9 and TRBJ1-2, is DTGVSQNPRHKITKRGQNVTFRCDPISEHNRLYWYRQTLGQGPEFLTYFQNEAQLEKSRLLSDRFSAERPKGSFSTLEIQRTEQGDSAMYLCASSAGSRANYGYTFGSGTRLTVV.

Here the CDR3 reads CASSRGFSSGANVLTF. DNA of the CDR3: TGTGCCAGCAGCCGAGGATTCTCCTCTGGGGCCAACGTCCTGACTTTC. The chain combines TRBV7-9 with TRBJ2-6; the D is unclear. The CDR3 is made up of 16 amino acids. The germline V gene has CDR1 SEHNR and CDR2 FQNEAQ (reference sequence). Between the trimmed V and J ends, which lost 5 bases and 0 bases, there was a span of 11 bases. Filled out from reference TRBV7-9 and TRBJ2-6, the complete variable domain reads DTGVSQNPRHKITKRGQNVTFRCDPISEHNRLYWYRQTLGQGPEFLTYFQNEAQLEKSRLLSDRFSAERPKGSFSTLEIQRTEQGDSAMYLCASSRGFSSGANVLTFGAGSRLTVL.

The chain joins TRBV6-6 to TRBJ2-1; maybe TRBD2 (6 bases). Per the germline V gene, CDR1 is MNHNY and CDR2 is SVGAGI (reference sequence). Trimming removed 5 bases at V and 12 bases at J, with 23 bases between. The CDR3 sequence is 15 residues long. CDR3 amino acids: CASSPGDGGLEGQFF. DNA of the CDR3: TGTGCCAGCAGTCCCGGGGACGGGGGACTCGAAGGGCAGTTCTTC.

V usage is TRBV18 and J usage is TRBJ2-7, with a possible D match to TRBD2 (5 bases). V was clipped by 1 base and J by 5 bases, with 12 bases between them. The CDR3 consists of 14 residues. Germline V lookup: CDR1 KGHSH, CDR2 LQKENI. In nucleotides, the CDR3 is TGTGCCAGCTCACCACTTTCGGGGATCGACGAGCAGTACTTC. Translating it yields CASSPLSGIDEQYF.